Below, 17 T cell receptor beta chains from the same sample are listed, as sequenced in a study of read filtering for tumor transcriptome and immune sequencing. This library used roughly 0.4 ug RNA and molecular barcoded adaptors spanning alpha/delta and beta/gamma chains. Each CDR3 protein gets one entry after TCRdb re-called the reads with MiXCR. The repertoire holds about 37,000 distinct CDR3 sequences, with about 11% as singletons. The source material was a population of CD138-negative cells sorted from bone marrow. These receptors originate from a donor aged 40 or over with multiple myeloma.

This clonotype was seen a handful of times. A read error may explain this, as a much larger clone is one base away. The chain carries TRBV12-3 or TRBV12-4 and TRBJ2-6; 8 bases align to TRBD1. There are 18 residues in the CDR3. The CDR3, as DNA: TGTGCCAGCAGCCCGAGACAGGGGTTAGGCTCTGGGGCCAACGTCCTGGCTTTC. Translated, it gives CASSPRQGLGSGANVLAF.

This clonotype was seen many times. This chain joins TRBV29-1 and TRBJ2-7, with D hard to call. V was trimmed by 6 bases and J by 4 bases, leaving 16 bases between them. The CDR3 totals 13 residues. Germline CDR1 reads SQVTM; CDR2 reads ANQGSEA. This chain's CDR3 is CSVESKGDYEQYF. In nucleotides, the CDR3 is TGCAGCGTGGAATCAAAAGGAGATTACGAGCAGTACTTC.

This clonotype appeared many times. V is TRBV4-2 and J is TRBJ2-7; 7 bases are a match to TRBD2. Trimming at V came to 0 bases and at J to 7 bases, leaving 12 bases not matched to a gene. This CDR3 region has 16 residues. The germline V gene has CDR1 LGHNA and CDR2 YNFKEQ. CDR3 DNA: TGTGCCAGCAGCCAAGATCTTAGACGGGGGGTCGGTGAGCAGTACTTC. Its protein product is CASSQDLRRGVGEQYF.

This clonotype was recorded at least ten times. This chain uses TRBV20-1 with TRBJ1-2, with TRBD1 matching 9 bases. V trimming: 4 bases; J trimming: 6 bases; junction bases outside the gene matches: 6. This CDR3 has 13 residues. Germline V gives CDR1 DFQATT, CDR2 SNEGSKA (reference sequence). The CDR3 protein is CSATVQGADGYTF. Here the CDR3 DNA reads TGCAGTGCTACAGTACAGGGGGCGGATGGCTACACCTTC.

This clonotype was picked up a small number of times. A clone one base away is much larger, so this may be a read error. This chain connects TRBV5-6 to TRBJ1-5; TRBD1 agrees at 9 bases. Germline CDR1 SGHDT, CDR2 YYEEEE. CDR3 length: 14 amino acids. The ends lost 4 bases at V and 5 bases at J; junction bases unmatched: 4. The CDR3 region has the DNA TGTGCCAGCAGCCGGGGACAGGGCTATCAGCCCCAGCATTTT. It translates to CASSRGQGYQPQHF. Using reference TRBV5-6 and TRBJ1-5 for the parts outside the CDR3, the full variable domain is DAGVTQSPTHLIKTRGQQVTLRCSPKSGHDTVSWYQQALGQGPQFIFQYYEEEERQRGNFPDRFSGHQFPNYSSELNVNALLLGDSALYLCASSRGQGYQPQHFGDGTRLSIL.

A note on this clonotype: It is likely a read error: a sequence one base away is far more abundant. This rearrangement joins TRBV6-2 or TRBV6-3 to TRBJ2-1, with D tentatively TRBD1 or TRBD2 (5 bases each). The germline V gene encodes CDR1 MNHEY and CDR2 SVGEGT. The CDR3 covers 14 residues. In DNA form, the CDR3 reads TGTGCCAGCAGTGAGGAGGACACTTGGAATGAGAAGTTCTTC. Translation: CASSEEDTWNEKFF.

This clonotype was observed at least ten times. This chain connects TRBV6-1 to TRBJ1-5; 7 nucleotides line up with TRBD1. There are 14 residues in the CDR3. Germline V lookup: CDR1 MNHNS, CDR2 SASEGT. The junction had 6 bases not matched to a gene; V was cut back by 3 bases and J by 7 bases. This CDR3 is CASSDRGKGQPQHF. As DNA, the CDR3 is TGTGCCAGCAGTGACAGGGGGAAAGGACAGCCCCAGCATTTT.

This clonotype was seen at least ten times. The junction departs from the called germline gene at one end, perhaps through a read error. This chain connects TRBV28 to TRBJ1-1; D uncertain. The CDR3 is 13 residues long. The germline V gene has CDR1 MDHEN and CDR2 SYDVKM. The CDR3 loop reads CASRRTLNIEAFF. The CDR3 nucleotides are TGTGCCAGCCGGCGGACTTTGAACATTGAAGCTTTCTTT.

This clonotype was detected ten times or more. The rearrangement uses TRBV12-3 or TRBV12-4 and TRBJ2-2, with D hard to call. The V end was cut by 3 bases, the J end by 6 bases, with 5 bases between. The CDR3 extends over 12 amino acids. The CDR3 spells CASSFRSGELFF. CDR3 DNA sequence: TGTGCCAGCAGTTTTCGTTCCGGGGAGCTGTTTTTT.

This clonotype was detected many times. This rearrangement joins TRBV6-1 to TRBJ1-5; weak D call: TRBD1 (5 bases). Trimming removed 4 bases at V and 0 bases at J, with 7 bases between. CDR3 size: 14 residues. Germline CDR1 is MNHNS and CDR2 is SASEGT. CDR3 amino acids: CASSGQYSNQPQHF. CDR3 DNA sequence: TGTGCCAGCAGTGGACAGTATAGCAATCAGCCCCAGCATTTT.

This clonotype was counted many times. The rearrangement links TRBV20-1 to TRBJ2-7; possible D gene TRBD2, 6 bases. This CDR3 has 11 residues. Germline loops: CDR1 DFQATT, CDR2 SNEGSKA (reference sequence). Trimming took off 3 bases at V and 4 bases at J, with 7 bases between the two ends. CDR3 coding DNA: TGCAGTGCTAGTGCGGGGTACGAGCAGTACTTC. It translates to CSASAGYEQYF.

This clonotype has at least ten counts. This chain joins TRBV24-1 and TRBJ1-1; 7 bases line up with TRBD1. CDR1 is KGHDR and CDR2 is SFDVKD in the germline V gene. The trim removed 9 bases at V and 0 bases at J, leaving 3 bases unmatched. The CDR3 runs to 13 residues. The CDR3 is CATGTGVNTEAFF. The CDR3 DNA reads as TGTGCCACCGGAACAGGGGTGAACACTGAAGCTTTCTTT.

In the case of this clonotype: This may arise from a read error, as a much more abundant clone is one base away. The chain employs TRBV6-4 and TRBJ2-2; D perhaps matches TRBD2 (5 bases). CDR1 and CDR2 from the germline V gene are MRHNA and SNTAGT. The CDR3 consists of 12 residues. CDR3 coding DNA: TGTGCCAGCAGGAGCGACACCGGGGAGCGGTTTTTT. It translates to CASRSDTGERFF.

This clonotype has a count of ten or more. The chain combines TRBV7-2 with TRBJ2-7, with TRBD1 matching over 9 bases. The J segment lost 2 bases and the V segment lost 3 bases, leaving 2 bases of the junction unmatched. This CDR3 region has 14 residues. Germline V gene lookup returns CDR1 SGHTA and CDR2 FQGNSA. The CDR3 spells CASSFGQGTYEQYF. The CDR3 DNA reads as TGTGCCAGCAGCTTCGGACAGGGGACCTACGAGCAGTACTTC.

This clonotype has ten or more counts. The V call is TRBV18, the J call TRBJ2-3; D gene uncertain. Germline CDR1 is KGHSH and CDR2 is LQKENI. The V end was cut by 5 bases, the J end by 1 base, with 13 bases between. CDR3 length: 15 amino acids. CDR3 loop: CASSRSEPRTDTQYF. In DNA form, the CDR3 reads TGTGCCAGCTCAAGGAGCGAACCACGCACAGATACGCAGTATTTT.

This clonotype came up many times. The CDR3 loop reads CASSPMGDIQYF. In nucleotides, the CDR3 is TGCGCCAGCAGCCCAATGGGGGACATTCAGTACTTC. This chain uses TRBV23-1 with TRBJ2-4, with D possibly called TRBD1 or TRBD2 (5 bases each). TRBV23-1 qualifies as an ORF whose function is uncertain. V lost 6 bases to trimming and J lost 8 bases, with 11 bases between them. The CDR3 consists of 12 residues.

This clonotype turned up a few times. The rearrangement joins TRBV3-1 to TRBJ1-2; no reliable D call. The CDR3 runs 15 residues. Germline CDR1 LGHDT, CDR2 YNNKEL (reference sequence). Trimming pared 2 bases from V and 2 bases from J, leaving 12 bases between. The CDR3 loop is CASSQSGSSNYGYTF. CDR3 DNA: TGTGCCAGCAGCCAATCGGGATCCTCAAACTATGGCTACACCTTC.